This T cell receptor (beta chain) stems from a study of regulatory T cells in long-lasting Graves disease. The CDR3 is 12 amino acids. Documented time point: newly diagnosed GD, antithyroid drugs for less than 3 months. Isolated PBMC RNA provided the starting material for the TCR library. Combining iRepertoire HTBI primers with Arm-PCR of CDR3 regions, the authors built TCR beta libraries. TCRdb re-analysed the multiplex PCR reads in MiXCR, keeping a single row per CDR3 protein. Among 450,000 to 700,000 distinct CDR3 sequences listed, less than 15% were seen once. This clonotype came up many times. As yet, its antigen is unknown. General study points: Persistent Graves' patients showed a TCR diversity that was lower than that of newly diagnosed ones.

This sample also belongs to another study, concerning T cells in Graves' hyperthyroidism and ophthalmopathy. As that study records: Stable Graves' hyperthyroidism meant no ophthalmopathy progression within 18 months.

The TCR comes from a man aged 25 to 45 with Graves disease. The V and J genes are TRBV12-3 or TRBV12-4 and TRBJ2-3; a possible D gene is TRBD2 (5 bases). The sequencing here drew on peripheral blood mononuclear cells (PBMCs), taken at new diagnosis, from a patient treated with antithyroid drugs. The DNA for the CDR3 is TGTGCTAGTCGGCGGGGCACAGATACGCAGTATTTT. It encodes CASRRGTDTQYF.